These 25 T cell receptor beta chains were sequenced from one sample in a study of T cells in Graves' hyperthyroidism and ophthalmopathy. RNA transcripts were the template for amplifying TCR beta CDR3 regions. With the HTBI primer set, the TCR CDR3 went through a first round of RT-PCR. TCRdb reprocessed the multiplex PCR reads with MiXCR, giving one entry per CDR3 protein. Of under 300,000 distinct CDR3 sequences detected, roughly 22% appear once; the ten largest clones hold 50% to 75%. Input material: blood. The origin of the receptors is a man younger than 45 with Graves' ophthalmopathy.

This clonotype was recorded a few times. This chain links TRBV2 with TRBJ2-2; D unclear. This CDR3 comprises 14 residues. V shed 3 bases and J shed 0 bases, with 5 bases lying between them. Germline CDR1 SNHLY, CDR2 FYNNEI. CDR3 residues: CASSDEANTGELFF. The CDR3 nucleotides are TGTGCCAGCAGTGATGAGGCGAACACCGGGGAGCTGTTTTTT.

V usage is TRBV6-1 and J usage is TRBJ2-2; 7 bases are shared with TRBD2. The CDR3 runs to 15 residues. Looked up from germline, CDR1 is MNHNS and CDR2 is SASEGT. V lost 3 bases to trimming and J lost 5 bases; unmatched junction nucleotides: 6. CDR3 residues: CASSDLAETTGELFF. In nucleotides, the CDR3 is TGTGCCAGCAGTGATCTAGCGGAGACGACCGGGGAGCTGTTTTTT.

The J gene is TRBJ2-7, the V gene TRBV2, with D unresolved. Between the trimmed V and J ends, which lost 3 bases and 4 bases, there was a span of 4 bases. Looked up from germline, CDR1 is SNHLY and CDR2 is FYNNEI. CDR3 length: 11 amino acids. CDR3 bases: TGTGCCAGCAGTGAGTATTACGAGCAGTACTTC. Amino acid sequence: CASSEYYEQYF.

This clonotype was seen repeatedly, ten times or more. The gene calls are TRBV2 and TRBJ1-1; no clear D. Trimming cost V 8 bases and J 2 bases, with 6 bases left between them. The CDR3 is 11 amino acids. The germline CDR1 and CDR2 sequences are SNHLY and FYNNEI. CDR3: CASFFNTEAFF. CDR3 in DNA: TGTGCCAGCTTTTTTAACACTGAAGCTTTCTTT.

This chain uses TRBV7-3 with TRBJ2-2; 11 bases are a match to TRBD2. The germline gives CDR1 SGHTA, CDR2 FQGTGA. With 5 bases clipped from V and 0 bases from J, the junction kept 2 bases outside the gene matches. This CDR3 contains 16 residues. The CDR3 DNA reads TGTGCCAGCAGCAGTAGCGGGAGGGCGAACACCGGGGAGCTGTTTTTT. Its translation: CASSSSGRANTGELFF.

This clonotype was counted at least ten times. One junction end does not reproduce the germline sequence, and a read error may be involved. CDR3 sequence (DNA): TGCGCCAGCAGCAGCGGACAGGGGTCCTACGAGCAGTACTTC. Translating it yields CASSSGQGSYEQYF. The gene calls are TRBV9 and TRBJ2-7, with 9 bases that match TRBD1. The CDR3 runs to 14 residues. The germline V gene encodes CDR1 SGDLS and CDR2 YYNGEE.

This clonotype has a count of ten or more. The chain employs TRBV7-8 and TRBJ1-2; D gene ambiguous. This CDR3 comprises 13 residues. The germline CDR1 and CDR2 sequences are SGHVS and FQNEAQ. The V end was cut by 1 base, the J end by 4 bases, with 7 bases between. Here the CDR3 reads CASSLGARYGYTF. The DNA for the CDR3 is TGTGCCAGCAGCTTAGGTGCCCGCTATGGCTACACCTTC.

The CDR3 DNA is TGTGCCAGCACGGAGAGGGACCCCGAGCAGTACTTC. As protein: CASTERDPEQYF. The rearrangement uses TRBV28 and TRBJ2-7, with D tentatively TRBD1 or TRBD2 (5 bases each). The V and J ends lost 7 bases and 6 bases respectively, with 13 bases between them. Germline V CDR1 and CDR2: MDHEN, SYDVKM. The CDR3 has 12 residues.

CDR3 sequence: CASSLDREEAYYGYTF. In DNA form, the CDR3 reads TGTGCCAGCAGCTTGGACAGGGAGGAGGCGTACTATGGCTACACCTTC. The V call is TRBV7-9, the J call TRBJ1-2; 8 bases match TRBD1. The CDR3 has 16 residues. V shed 3 bases and J 3 bases; nucleotides not matched to a gene: 9. Germline V gene sequence: CDR1 SEHNR, CDR2 FQNEAQ (reference sequence).

There are a few counts of this clonotype. The chain is built from TRBV18 and TRBJ2-1; 10 bases are a match to TRBD1. The CDR3 loop spans 17 amino acids. The germline V gene has CDR1 KGHSH and CDR2 LQKENI. The trim removed 0 bases at V and 5 bases at J, leaving 7 bases unmatched. In DNA, the CDR3 is TGTGCCAGCTCACCACCACCCGGGACAGGGGTCCACAATGAGCAGTTCTTC. Its translation: CASSPPPGTGVHNEQFF.

This chain joins TRBV20-1 and TRBJ2-1, with D unclear. In germline, CDR1 is DFQATT, CDR2 SNEGSKA (reference sequence). Trimming removed 3 bases from V and 7 bases from J, with 7 bases in between. There are 11 residues in the CDR3. The CDR3 loop reads CSASRRNEQFF. CDR3 in DNA: TGCAGTGCTAGTCGACGAAATGAGCAGTTCTTC.

The rearrangement joins TRBV6-5 to TRBJ1-6; 7 positions agree with TRBD1. With V trimmed by 4 bases and J by 7 bases, 10 bases remained unmatched. Germline lookup yields CDR1 MNHEY and CDR2 SVGAGI. This CDR3 comprises 16 residues. The CDR3 DNA sequence: TGTGCCAGCAGTTCTGACAGGGTCTTGAAGAATTCACCCCTCCACTTT. As protein: CASSSDRVLKNSPLHF.

The V gene is TRBV20-1, the J gene TRBJ2-7, with 9 nucleotides matching TRBD2. The CDR3 length is 14 residues. CDR1 DFQATT and CDR2 SNEGSKA come from the germline V gene (reference sequence). J lost 2 bases, V lost 4 bases, and 6 bases had no gene match. The CDR3 DNA is TGCAGTGCTAAGCCGACTAGCGGACCCTACGAGCAGTACTTC. Its translation is CSAKPTSGPYEQYF.

The J gene is TRBJ1-5, the V gene TRBV24-1, with D perhaps matching TRBD1 (5 bases). The CDR3 length is 12 residues. Trimming removed 5 bases from V and 4 bases from J, with 5 bases in between. From germline, CDR1 is KGHDR and CDR2 SFDVKD. The CDR3 nucleotides read TGTGCCACCAGTGGGGGGAATCAGCCCCAGCATTTT. Its translation is CATSGGNQPQHF.

The chain is built from TRBV24-1 and TRBJ2-1; 11 bases match TRBD2. The CDR3 is made up of 19 amino acids. Germline V CDR1 and CDR2: KGHDR, SFDVKD. Trimming cost V 7 bases and J 1 base; bases outside gene matches: 14. The CDR3 nucleotides read TGTGCCACCAGCACCCTGACTACTAGCGGGAGAGGGTCCTACAATGAGCAGTTCTTC. As protein: CATSTLTTSGRGSYNEQFF.

There are many counts of this clonotype. The V gene is TRBV9, the J gene TRBJ1-1; D is uncertain. From germline, CDR1 is SGDLS and CDR2 YYNGEE. V shed 0 bases and J shed 0 bases, with 3 bases lying between them. This CDR3 has 13 amino acids. CDR3 loop: CASSVAMNTEAFF. The CDR3 DNA reads as TGTGCCAGCAGCGTAGCCATGAACACTGAAGCTTTCTTT.

The sample holds many counts of this clonotype. The chain carries TRBV11-1 and TRBJ2-1; the D gene is possibly TRBD1 (6 bases). The V end was cut by 6 bases, the J end by 0 bases, with 18 bases between. This CDR3 is built from 17 residues. CDR1 SGHAT and CDR2 FQDESV come from the germline V gene (reference sequence). CDR3 bases: TGTGCCAGCAGGCCCCTGGGGCAGGGGAACTCCTACAATGAGCAGTTCTTC. Translating it yields CASRPLGQGNSYNEQFF.

CDR3 region: CSVVAGGTADTQYF. The CDR3 nucleotides are TGCAGCGTTGTGGCGGGAGGGACGGCAGATACGCAGTATTTT. This chain connects TRBV29-1 to TRBJ2-3; TRBD2 agrees at 9 bases. The V and J ends lost 4 bases and 4 bases, in that order; junction bases with no gene match: 6. Germline CDR1 is SQVTM and CDR2 is ANQGSEA. The CDR3 loop spans 14 amino acids.

This sequence joins TRBV3-1 and TRBJ2-3; possibly TRBD2 for D (8 bases). The CDR3 length is 17 residues. Trimming took off 3 bases at V and 4 bases at J, with 20 bases between the two ends. Germline loops: CDR1 LGHDT, CDR2 YNNKEL (reference sequence). The CDR3 region has the DNA TGTGCCAGCAGCCACAGGGGGAAACTAGCGGAGGCAGATACGCAGTATTTT. Amino acid sequence: CASSHRGKLAEADTQYF.

This clonotype was picked up many times. The chain combines TRBV7-9 with TRBJ1-2; no definite D call. This CDR3 comprises 14 residues. The germline gives CDR1 SEHNR, CDR2 FQNEAQ (reference sequence). The V end lost 5 bases, the J end lost 1 base, and 11 bases lay between the germline ends. The CDR3 coding sequence is TGTGCCAGCAGCCTAGGTCGTGGTAACTATGGCTACACCTTC. Protein sequence: CASSLGRGNYGYTF.

This clonotype appeared many times. This chain uses TRBV29-1 with TRBJ2-3; 7 nucleotides line up with TRBD2. The V segment lost 4 bases and the J segment 1 base; nucleotides outside the gene matches: 2. This CDR3 contains 13 residues. Germline values: CDR1 SQVTM, CDR2 ANQGSEA. As DNA, the CDR3 is TGCAGCGTTGGACGGGGGGGCACAGATACGCAGTATTTT. It specifies CSVGRGGTDTQYF.

This clonotype has only a few counts. The V call is TRBV9, the J call TRBJ2-3; 11 bases fit TRBD2. This CDR3 comprises 16 residues. V lost 2 bases and J lost 1; bases outside the gene matches: 3. Germline V gives CDR1 SGDLS, CDR2 YYNGEE. The CDR3 region is CASSVTTSGGTDTQYF. Written as DNA, the CDR3 is TGTGCCAGCAGCGTGACGACTAGCGGGGGCACAGATACGCAGTATTTT.

This clonotype was detected ten times or more. The chain couples TRBV6-1 to TRBJ1-6; D might be TRBD1 (5 bases). Germline lookup yields CDR1 MNHNS and CDR2 SASEGT. The ends were cut back, 7 bases at V and 7 bases at J, with 14 bases in the middle. The CDR3 contains 14 residues. This CDR3 is CASTRQGGNSPLHF. The CDR3 nucleotides read TGTGCCAGCACCCGCCAGGGAGGGAATTCACCCCTCCACTTT.

This clonotype was observed a few times. V gene TRBV4-1 combines with J gene TRBJ2-5; possible D gene TRBD2, 6 bases. V was cut by 3 bases and J by 2 bases, with 13 bases left in between. This CDR3 has 15 residues. Germline loops: CDR1 MGHRA, CDR2 YSYEKL. This chain's CDR3 is CASSHVRGSQETQYF. CDR3 bases: TGCGCCAGCAGCCACGTGCGGGGATCTCAAGAGACCCAGTACTTC.

The chain joins TRBV18 to TRBJ2-1; unclear D gene. The length of the CDR3 is 15 residues. Trimming removed 3 bases from V and 0 bases from J, with 9 bases in between. Germline values: CDR1 KGHSH, CDR2 LQKENI. The CDR3 DNA sequence: TGTGCCAGCTCACCTAGTAGTGACTCCTACAATGAGCAGTTCTTC. Protein sequence: CASSPSSDSYNEQFF.